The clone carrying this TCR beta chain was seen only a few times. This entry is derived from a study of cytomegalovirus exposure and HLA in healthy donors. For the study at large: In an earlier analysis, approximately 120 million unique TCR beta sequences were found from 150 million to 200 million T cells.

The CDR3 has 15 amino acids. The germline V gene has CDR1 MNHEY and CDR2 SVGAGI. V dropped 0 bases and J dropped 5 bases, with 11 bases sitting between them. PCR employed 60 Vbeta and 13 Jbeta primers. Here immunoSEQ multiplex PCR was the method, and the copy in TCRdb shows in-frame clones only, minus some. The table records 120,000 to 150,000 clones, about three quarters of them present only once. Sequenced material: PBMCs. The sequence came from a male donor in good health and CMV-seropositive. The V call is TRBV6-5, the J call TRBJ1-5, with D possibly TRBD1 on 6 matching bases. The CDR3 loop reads CASSYSYREDQPQHF. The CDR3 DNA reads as TGTGCCAGCAGTTACTCGTACAGGGAAGATCAGCCCCAGCATTTT.